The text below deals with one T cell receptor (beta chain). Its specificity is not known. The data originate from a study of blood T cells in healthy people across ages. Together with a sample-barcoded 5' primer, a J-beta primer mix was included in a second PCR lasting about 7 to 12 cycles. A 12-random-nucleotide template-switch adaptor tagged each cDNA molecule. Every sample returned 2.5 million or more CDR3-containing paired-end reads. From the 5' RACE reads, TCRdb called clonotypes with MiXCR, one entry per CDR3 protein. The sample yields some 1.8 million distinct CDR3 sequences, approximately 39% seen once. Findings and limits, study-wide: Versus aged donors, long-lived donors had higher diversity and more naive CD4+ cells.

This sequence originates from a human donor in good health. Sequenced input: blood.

CDR3: CASSSQRSDTQYF. The CDR3 nucleotides read TGTGCCAGCAGTTCCCAGCGTAGTGATACGCAGTATTTT. The rearrangement uses TRBV27 and TRBJ2-3; D gene unclear. The V gene lost 4 bases and the J gene lost 6 bases, with 11 bases spanning the gap. CDR3 length equals 13 residues. Germline V lookup: CDR1 MNHEY, CDR2 SMNVEV (reference sequence).